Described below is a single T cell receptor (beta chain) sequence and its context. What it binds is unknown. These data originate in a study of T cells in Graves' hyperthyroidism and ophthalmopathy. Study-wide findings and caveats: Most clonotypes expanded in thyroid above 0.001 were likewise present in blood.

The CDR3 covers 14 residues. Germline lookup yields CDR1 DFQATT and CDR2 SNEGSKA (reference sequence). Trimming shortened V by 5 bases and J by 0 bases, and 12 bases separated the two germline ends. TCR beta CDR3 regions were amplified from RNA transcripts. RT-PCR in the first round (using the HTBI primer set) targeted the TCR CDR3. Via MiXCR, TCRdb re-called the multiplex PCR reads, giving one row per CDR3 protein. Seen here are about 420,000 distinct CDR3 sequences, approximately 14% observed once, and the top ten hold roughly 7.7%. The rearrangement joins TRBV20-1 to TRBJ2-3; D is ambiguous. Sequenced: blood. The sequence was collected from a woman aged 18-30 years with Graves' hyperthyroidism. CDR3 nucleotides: TGCAGTGCTCCCTACCCCCCAAGCACAGATACGCAGTATTTT. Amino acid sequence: CSAPYPPSTDTQYF.